A selection of T cell receptor beta chains follows, all from one sample in a study of cytomegalovirus exposure and HLA in healthy donors. Some clones are missing from TCRdb's copy, which holds only in-frame ones; the method was immunoSEQ multiplex PCR. The sample carries 250,000 or so clones, 80% to 85% recorded once. Sequencing was carried out using PBMCs. The receptor source for this set is a woman in her fifties or sixties in good health and CMV-seropositive. The CDR3 runs from the conserved cysteine through the conserved F or W. A D gene is named only where the DNA matches it firmly.

TGTGCCAGCAGCTGGGGACAAAGAGGGACCGGGGAGCTGTTTTTT | CASSWGQRGTGELFF | TRBV11-3 | . | TRBJ2-2
TGTGCCAGTAGTACCGATCAGGGTACCGGGGAGCTGTTTTTT | CASSTDQGTGELFF | TRBV19 | . | TRBJ2-2
TGTGCCTGGAGTGTGCGGGATAGCAATCAGCCCCAGCATTTT | CAWSVRDSNQPQHF | TRBV30 | . | TRBJ1-5
TGTGCCAGCAGGTCAGGGGGGAATCAGCCCCAGCATTTT | CASRSGGNQPQHF | TRBV28 | TRBD1 | TRBJ1-5
TGTGCCAGCAGTTGGCTAGCGGGAGCGGGCGAGCAGTACTTC | CASSWLAGAGEQYF | TRBV27 | TRBD2 | TRBJ2-7
TGTGCCAGCAGGCCGACAGGGGGTGCCTACGAGCAGTACTTC | CASRPTGGAYEQYF | TRBV27 | TRBD1 | TRBJ2-7
TGTGCCAGCAGTTTCCGACAGGGTGGCTCACCCCTCCACTTT | CASSFRQGGSPLHF | TRBV6-5 | TRBD1 | TRBJ1-6
TGTGCCACCAGCAGACCTCGGACAGGGAGTATGTCCGAGCAGTACTTC | CATSRPRTGSMSEQYF | TRBV15 | TRBD1 | TRBJ2-7
TGTGCCAGCAGTTACACCCGGACAGAAAGCTATGGCTACACCTTC | CASSYTRTESYGYTF | TRBV6-5 | . | TRBJ1-2
TGTGCCAGCAGTTACTCGGGGACAAGGATCTATGGCTACACCTTC | CASSYSGTRIYGYTF | TRBV6-5 | . | TRBJ1-2
TGTGCCAGCTCACCAACAGGGGGGAATCAGCCCCAGCATTTT | CASSPTGGNQPQHF | TRBV18 | TRBD1 | TRBJ1-5
TGTGCCAGCAGTGAAGGGCTCGGGGGGGGCCACTATGGCTACACCTTC | CASSEGLGGGHYGYTF | TRBV6-1 | . | TRBJ1-2